This T cell receptor beta chain comes out of a study of response to subunit inactivated influenza vaccine. Study findings and constraints: The authors suggested that every seasonal influenza vaccination recruits few new T cells.

The CDR3 extends over 15 amino acids. Germline V gene lookup returns CDR1 SGHDT and CDR2 YYEEEE. V lost 4 bases, J lost 6 bases, and 12 bases stayed unmatched. This clonotype was observed a handful of times. What it binds is not known. TCRdb re-derived calls from the RT-PCR reads in MiXCR, one entry per CDR3 protein. Of hundreds of thousands of distinct CDR3 sequences in the sample, 12% to 15% were seen once. The sample in question was PBMCs from blood, obtained less than 15 days before vaccination. This TCR was sampled from a man aged 50 to 59 who received an inactivated influenza vaccine. This chain joins TRBV5-6 and TRBJ2-5; 7 positions match TRBD1. The CDR3 region is CASSLLGQGVKTQYF. The DNA of the CDR3 is TGTGCCAGCAGCCTTTTGGGGCAGGGGGTAAAGACCCAGTACTTC.